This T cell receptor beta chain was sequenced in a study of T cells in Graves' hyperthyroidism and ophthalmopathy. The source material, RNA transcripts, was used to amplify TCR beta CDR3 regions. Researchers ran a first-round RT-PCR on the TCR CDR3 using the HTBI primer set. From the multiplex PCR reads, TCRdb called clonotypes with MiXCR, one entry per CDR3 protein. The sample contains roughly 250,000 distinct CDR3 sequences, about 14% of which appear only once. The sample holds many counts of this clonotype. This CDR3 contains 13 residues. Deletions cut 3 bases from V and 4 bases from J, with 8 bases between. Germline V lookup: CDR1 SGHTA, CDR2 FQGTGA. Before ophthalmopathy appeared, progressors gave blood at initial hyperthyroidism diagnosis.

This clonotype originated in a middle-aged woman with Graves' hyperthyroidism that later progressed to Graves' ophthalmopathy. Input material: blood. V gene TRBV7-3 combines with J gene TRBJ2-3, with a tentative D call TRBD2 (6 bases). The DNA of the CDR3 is TGTGCCAGCAGCTTTGGCGGGGCAGATACGCAGTATTTT. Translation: CASSFGGADTQYF.